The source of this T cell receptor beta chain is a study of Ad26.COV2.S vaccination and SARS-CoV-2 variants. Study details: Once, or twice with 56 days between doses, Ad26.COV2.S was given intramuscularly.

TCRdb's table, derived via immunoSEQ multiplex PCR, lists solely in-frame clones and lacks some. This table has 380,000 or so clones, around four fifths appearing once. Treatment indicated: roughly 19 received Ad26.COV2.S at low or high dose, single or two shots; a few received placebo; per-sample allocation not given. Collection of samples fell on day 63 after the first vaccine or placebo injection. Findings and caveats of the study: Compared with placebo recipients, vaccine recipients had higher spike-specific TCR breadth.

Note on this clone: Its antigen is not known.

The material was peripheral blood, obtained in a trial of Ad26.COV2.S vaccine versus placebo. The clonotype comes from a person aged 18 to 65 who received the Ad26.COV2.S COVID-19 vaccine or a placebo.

CDR3 coding DNA: TGCAGTGCTAGTGAGGGGAACCAGCCCCAGCATTTT. Residues: CSASEGNQPQHF. The rearrangement uses TRBV20-1 and TRBJ1-5; TRBD1 might be the D (5 bases). V lost 3 bases to trimming and J lost 7 bases, with 10 bases between them. Germline CDR1 is DFQATT and CDR2 is SNEGSKA (reference sequence). The CDR3 consists of 12 residues.